This TCR beta chain was recorded in a study of CXCR3-negative and CXCR3-positive naive CD8 T cells. The germline gives CDR1 MDHEN, CDR2 SYDVKM. The CDR3 has 14 amino acids. 5' RACE that incorporated UMI labels was used to prepare the TRB cDNA libraries. TCRdb reprocessed the 5' RACE reads, with one entry per CDR3 protein and no DNA. In total, the table holds 75,000 to 95,000 distinct CDR3 sequences. As concerns this clonotype: Antigen: not known.

Study results and limitations: Similar TRBV-TRBJ gene usage was seen in naive CXCR3-negative and CXCR3-positive cells, but not in memory cells.

The clonotype comes from a human donor in good health. Some clones in this sample may be carry-over from other donors' samples. The specimen was naive CXCR3- CD8+ T cells from blood. Subset denoted: CD45RO-CCR7+CD27+CD95- naive CD8+ T cells lacking CXCR3 (TNR3-). The chain joins TRBV28 to TRBJ2-2. CDR3 in amino acids: CASSLGMGTGELSF.